These T cell receptor beta chains were read from a single sample in a study of cytomegalovirus exposure and HLA in healthy donors. Clones were read by immunoSEQ multiplex PCR, and TCRdb kept only the in-frame ones, dropping some. The table lists 95,000 to 150,000 clones. Material for sequencing was PBMCs. The receptors come from a man younger than 35 in good health and CMV-seronegative. Each CDR3 is given with its conserved first and last residue. A D gene is named only where the DNA matches it firmly.

CDR3 protein: CASSYSQGLREQYF; CDR3 DNA: TGTGCCAGCAGTTACTCGCAGGGTTTACGCGAGCAGTACTTC; CDR3 length: 14; J gene: TRBJ2-7; D gene: .; V gene: TRBV6-5
CDR3 protein: CASSEDRVRSDTQYF; CDR3 DNA: TGTGCCAGCAGTGAAGACAGGGTGCGGTCAGATACGCAGTATTTT; CDR3 length: 15; J gene: TRBJ2-3; D gene: .; V gene: TRBV6-1
CDR3 protein: CAWSLGSQETQYF; CDR3 DNA: TGTGCCTGGAGTCTGGGCTCCCAAGAGACCCAGTACTTC; CDR3 length: 13; J gene: TRBJ2-5; D gene: .; V gene: TRBV30
CDR3 protein: CASSERVGVLALHF; CDR3 DNA: TGTGCCAGCAGTGAAAGGGTGGGAGTTCTCGCCCTCCACTTT; CDR3 length: 14; J gene: TRBJ1-6; D gene: .; V gene: TRBV6-1
CDR3 protein: CASSISGILTSGKREQYF; CDR3 DNA: TGTGCCAGTAGTATTTCCGGTATTCTAACTAGCGGGAAACGCGAGCAGTACTTC; CDR3 length: 18; J gene: TRBJ2-7; D gene: TRBD2; V gene: TRBV19
CDR3 protein: CSATRGTEAFF; CDR3 DNA: TGCAGTGCTACCAGGGGCACTGAAGCTTTCTTT; CDR3 length: 11; J gene: TRBJ1-1; D gene: .; V gene: TRBV20-1
CDR3 protein: CASSYGGSYEQYF; CDR3 DNA: TGTGCCAGCAGTTACGGGGGCTCCTACGAGCAGTACTTC; CDR3 length: 13; J gene: TRBJ2-7; D gene: .; V gene: TRBV6-5
CDR3 protein: CASSYGDTPLVF; CDR3 DNA: TGTGCCAGCAGCTACGGGGACACCCCGCTCGTTTTC; CDR3 length: 12; J gene: TRBJ1-2; D gene: .; V gene: TRBV7-2
CDR3 protein: CASSLLYSIAELTDTQYF; CDR3 DNA: TGTGCCAGCAGTTTACTTTATTCGATAGCGGAGCTCACAGATACGCAGTATTTT; CDR3 length: 18; J gene: TRBJ2-3; D gene: .; V gene: TRBV28
CDR3 protein: CASSHPGFYGYTF; CDR3 DNA: TGTGCCAGCAGTCACCCCGGGTTCTATGGCTACACCTTC; CDR3 length: 13; J gene: TRBJ1-2; D gene: .; V gene: TRBV7-9
CDR3 protein: CASSQEVWTGWTGELFF; CDR3 DNA: TGCGCCAGCAGCCAAGAAGTTTGGACAGGGTGGACCGGGGAGCTGTTTTTT; CDR3 length: 17; J gene: TRBJ2-2; D gene: TRBD1; V gene: TRBV4-1
CDR3 protein: CASSPQWGRVTDTQYF; CDR3 DNA: TGTGCCAGTAGTCCTCAATGGGGCCGAGTTACAGATACGCAGTATTTT; CDR3 length: 16; J gene: TRBJ2-3; D gene: .; V gene: TRBV19
CDR3 protein: CASTGTGGGTQYF; CDR3 DNA: TGTGCCAGCACCGGGACAGGTGGGGGGACCCAGTACTTC; CDR3 length: 13; J gene: TRBJ2-5; D gene: TRBD1; V gene: TRBV7-6
CDR3 protein: CASSLDGGNQPQHF; CDR3 DNA: TGTGCCAGCAGCTTGGACGGGGGCAATCAGCCCCAGCATTTT; CDR3 length: 14; J gene: TRBJ1-5; D gene: .; V gene: TRBV5-4
CDR3 protein: CASSDPMTDYNEQFF; CDR3 DNA: TGTGCCAGTAGTGACCCGATGACAGACTACAATGAGCAGTTCTTC; CDR3 length: 15; J gene: TRBJ2-1; D gene: .; V gene: TRBV19
CDR3 protein: CASLAPNYEQYF; CDR3 DNA: TGTGCCAGTCTTGCCCCGAACTACGAGCAGTACTTC; CDR3 length: 12; J gene: TRBJ2-7; D gene: .; V gene: TRBV19
CDR3 protein: CASSFSPASGGIAKNIQYF; CDR3 DNA: TGTGCCAGCAGTTTCTCCCCCGCCAGCGGGGGGATAGCCAAAAACATTCAGTACTTC; CDR3 length: 19; J gene: TRBJ2-4; D gene: TRBD2; V gene: TRBV27
CDR3 protein: CASRDGILEAFF; CDR3 DNA: TGTGCCAGCAGAGACGGGATACTTGAAGCTTTCTTT; CDR3 length: 12; J gene: TRBJ1-1; D gene: .; V gene: TRBV5-4
CDR3 protein: CAWSGVAKNIQYF; CDR3 DNA: TGTGCCTGGTCCGGGGTAGCCAAAAACATTCAGTACTTC; CDR3 length: 13; J gene: TRBJ2-4; D gene: .; V gene: TRBV30
CDR3 protein: CASSLRRGTEAFF; CDR3 DNA: TGTGCCAGCAGCTTAAGGAGGGGCACTGAAGCTTTCTTT; CDR3 length: 13; J gene: TRBJ1-1; D gene: .; V gene: TRBV11-3
CDR3 protein: CASRNTGTGEVGELFF; CDR3 DNA: TGTGCCAGCAGGAATACCGGGACAGGGGAAGTCGGGGAGCTGTTTTTT; CDR3 length: 16; J gene: TRBJ2-2; D gene: TRBD1; V gene: TRBV9
CDR3 protein: CASSGRLAGDPGFYEQYF; CDR3 DNA: TGTGCCAGCAGTGGGCGACTAGCGGGAGACCCGGGCTTCTACGAGCAGTACTTC; CDR3 length: 18; J gene: TRBJ2-7; D gene: TRBD2; V gene: TRBV6-1
CDR3 protein: CASRVAGAGPYNEQFF; CDR3 DNA: TGTGCCAGCAGGGTCGCCGGAGCGGGGCCCTACAATGAGCAGTTCTTC; CDR3 length: 16; J gene: TRBJ2-1; D gene: TRBD2; V gene: TRBV5-6
CDR3 protein: CASSESIPTGELFF; CDR3 DNA: TGCGCCAGCAGTGAGTCAATCCCAACCGGGGAGCTGTTTTTT; CDR3 length: 14; J gene: TRBJ2-2; D gene: .; V gene: TRBV10-1
CDR3 protein: CASSEGQTNQPQHF; CDR3 DNA: TGTGCCAGCAGCGAAGGACAGACCAATCAGCCCCAGCATTTT; CDR3 length: 14; J gene: TRBJ1-5; D gene: .; V gene: TRBV9
CDR3 protein: CAWSVPRGGRLAGEQYF; CDR3 DNA: TGTGCCTGGAGTGTACCGCGTGGCGGGAGATTGGCGGGGGAGCAGTACTTC; CDR3 length: 17; J gene: TRBJ2-7; D gene: TRBD2; V gene: TRBV30
CDR3 protein: CASSPLDRGGDQYF; CDR3 DNA: TGTGCCAGCAGTCCCCTTGACAGGGGTGGTGACCAGTACTTC; CDR3 length: 14; J gene: TRBJ2-5; D gene: TRBD1; V gene: TRBV27
CDR3 protein: CSATKYNEQFF; CDR3 DNA: TGCAGTGCCACAAAATATAATGAGCAGTTCTTC; CDR3 length: 11; J gene: TRBJ2-1; D gene: .; V gene: TRBV20-1
CDR3 protein: CASSEWSGGANTGELFF; CDR3 DNA: TGTGCCAGCAGTGAATGGAGCGGGGGGGCGAACACCGGGGAGCTGTTTTTT; CDR3 length: 17; J gene: TRBJ2-2; D gene: TRBD2; V gene: TRBV6-1
CDR3 protein: CASTRGQSYGYTF; CDR3 DNA: TGTGCCAGTACCCGGGGACAGAGCTATGGCTACACCTTC; CDR3 length: 13; J gene: TRBJ1-2; D gene: TRBD1; V gene: TRBV19
CDR3 protein: CATGPPMNTEAFF; CDR3 DNA: TGTGCCACAGGGCCGCCAATGAACACTGAAGCTTTCTTT; CDR3 length: 13; J gene: TRBJ1-1; D gene: .; V gene: TRBV6-5
CDR3 protein: CSVVGRGQPNYGYTF; CDR3 DNA: TGCAGCGTTGTAGGCAGGGGGCAACCTAACTATGGCTACACCTTC; CDR3 length: 15; J gene: TRBJ1-2; D gene: TRBD1; V gene: TRBV29-1
CDR3 protein: CARESGANVLTF; CDR3 DNA: TGTGCCCGGGAATCTGGGGCCAACGTCCTGACTTTC; CDR3 length: 12; J gene: TRBJ2-6; D gene: .; V gene: TRBV30
CDR3 protein: CASSIQASGAYYEQYF; CDR3 DNA: TGTGCCAGTAGTATACAGGCTAGCGGGGCCTACTACGAGCAGTACTTC; CDR3 length: 16; J gene: TRBJ2-7; D gene: TRBD2; V gene: TRBV19
CDR3 protein: CASSQNRAGTGLYNEQFF; CDR3 DNA: TGCGCCAGCAGCCAGAATCGCGCGGGGACAGGACTTTACAATGAGCAGTTCTTC; CDR3 length: 18; J gene: TRBJ2-1; D gene: TRBD1; V gene: TRBV4-1
CDR3 protein: CASSEGGRSTDTQYF; CDR3 DNA: TGTGCCAGCAGTGAAGGCGGGAGATCCACAGATACGCAGTATTTT; CDR3 length: 15; J gene: TRBJ2-3; D gene: TRBD2; V gene: TRBV6-1
CDR3 protein: CASSPVRGYNEQFF; CDR3 DNA: TGTGCCAGCTCACCAGTTAGGGGATACAATGAGCAGTTCTTC; CDR3 length: 14; J gene: TRBJ2-1; D gene: .; V gene: TRBV18
CDR3 protein: CATSRLTGGSSLYEQYF; CDR3 DNA: TGTGCCACCAGCAGGTTGACAGGGGGCTCTTCACTCTACGAGCAGTACTTC; CDR3 length: 17; J gene: TRBJ2-7; D gene: TRBD1; V gene: TRBV15
CDR3 protein: CASQGANSFSYNEQFF; CDR3 DNA: TGTGCCAGTCAGGGGGCGAACTCCTTCTCCTACAATGAGCAGTTCTTC; CDR3 length: 16; J gene: TRBJ2-1; D gene: TRBD1; V gene: TRBV19
CDR3 protein: CASSLGGRGETQYF; CDR3 DNA: TGTGCCAGCAGCTTAGGCGGGAGAGGCGAGACCCAGTACTTC; CDR3 length: 14; J gene: TRBJ2-5; D gene: TRBD2; V gene: TRBV7-9
CDR3 protein: CASSPQAGDTQYF; CDR3 DNA: TGTGCCAGCTCACCACAGGCAGGGGATACGCAGTATTTT; CDR3 length: 13; J gene: TRBJ2-3; D gene: .; V gene: TRBV18
CDR3 protein: CASNNEGGPYEQYF; CDR3 DNA: TGCGCCAGCAACAACGAGGGAGGCCCCTACGAGCAGTACTTC; CDR3 length: 14; J gene: TRBJ2-7; D gene: .; V gene: TRBV5-1
CDR3 protein: CASSVGSPKDYEQYF; CDR3 DNA: TGTGCCAGCAGCGTCGGGTCCCCCAAAGACTACGAGCAGTACTTC; CDR3 length: 15; J gene: TRBJ2-7; D gene: .; V gene: TRBV9
CDR3 protein: CASSPVTGGRTEAFF; CDR3 DNA: TGCGCCAGCAGCCCCGTTACGGGGGGCAGGACTGAAGCTTTCTTT; CDR3 length: 15; J gene: TRBJ1-1; D gene: .; V gene: TRBV4-1
CDR3 protein: CASSRRDGITSYNSPLHF; CDR3 DNA: TGTGCCAGTAGTCGACGGGATGGGATTACCTCCTATAATTCACCCCTCCACTTT; CDR3 length: 18; J gene: TRBJ1-6; D gene: .; V gene: TRBV19
CDR3 protein: CASRMTGADSPLHF; CDR3 DNA: TGTGCCAGCAGAATGACAGGGGCGGATTCACCCCTCCACTTT; CDR3 length: 14; J gene: TRBJ1-6; D gene: TRBD1; V gene: TRBV7-9
CDR3 protein: CASSMRNTEAFF; CDR3 DNA: TGCGCCAGCAGTATGAGAAACACTGAAGCTTTCTTT; CDR3 length: 12; J gene: TRBJ1-1; D gene: .; V gene: TRBV10-2
CDR3 protein: CASSGIWGGTEAFF; CDR3 DNA: TGTGCCAGCAGTGGGATCTGGGGGGGCACTGAAGCTTTCTTT; CDR3 length: 14; J gene: TRBJ1-1; D gene: .; V gene: TRBV6-1
CDR3 protein: CASSKGLAGDAFFGEQFF; CDR3 DNA: TGCGCCAGCAGCAAGGGACTAGCGGGAGATGCCTTCTTTGGTGAGCAGTTCTTC; CDR3 length: 18; J gene: TRBJ2-1; D gene: TRBD2; V gene: TRBV5-1
CDR3 protein: CASSKSPQGSTEAFF; CDR3 DNA: TGCGCCAGCAGCAAAAGCCCACAGGGGAGCACTGAAGCTTTCTTT; CDR3 length: 15; J gene: TRBJ1-1; D gene: TRBD1; V gene: TRBV5-1
CDR3 protein: CASSQLGQTYEQYF; CDR3 DNA: TGTGCCAGCAGCCAACTAGGACAGACCTACGAGCAGTACTTC; CDR3 length: 14; J gene: TRBJ2-7; D gene: .; V gene: TRBV14
CDR3 protein: CASSLVTGTEAFF; CDR3 DNA: TGTGCCAGCAGCTTAGTGACAGGGACTGAAGCTTTCTTT; CDR3 length: 13; J gene: TRBJ1-1; D gene: TRBD1; V gene: TRBV11-3
CDR3 protein: CASSFLATNTEAFF; CDR3 DNA: TGTGCCAGCAGCTTCCTTGCAACAAACACTGAAGCTTTCTTT; CDR3 length: 14; J gene: TRBJ1-1; D gene: .; V gene: TRBV7-9
CDR3 protein: CAWSVIGTHNTGELFF; CDR3 DNA: TGTGCCTGGAGTGTAATAGGGACTCATAACACCGGGGAGCTGTTTTTT; CDR3 length: 16; J gene: TRBJ2-2; D gene: .; V gene: TRBV30
CDR3 protein: CASSPGGIYEQYF; CDR3 DNA: TGTGCCAGTAGCCCAGGTGGCATTTACGAGCAGTACTTC; CDR3 length: 13; J gene: TRBJ2-7; D gene: .; V gene: TRBV19